These 22 T cell receptor beta chains came from one sample sequenced in a study of blood T cell repertoires in COVID-19. The assay was immunoSEQ multiplex PCR, and TCRdb's table has in-frame clones only and misses some. This table has 90,000 to 120,000 clones, about 89% appearing once. The material sequenced was peripheral blood. The receptors here all came from a middle-aged man with active or convalescent COVID-19.

The chain links TRBV12-3 or TRBV12-4 to TRBJ1-1; D remains unclear. This CDR3 region has 13 residues. Between the trimmed V and J ends, which lost 3 bases and 0 bases, there was a span of 5 bases. For the CDR3, the DNA is TGTGCCAGCAGTTTGTCATTGAACACTGAAGCTTTCTTT. Amino acids: CASSLSLNTEAFF.

The chain links TRBV5-1 to TRBJ1-2; possible D gene TRBD1, 6 bases. CDR1 is SGHRS and CDR2 is YFSETQ in the germline V gene. The length of the CDR3 is 12 residues. V lost 5 bases and J 8 bases, leaving 13 bases between the germline ends. CDR3 nucleotide sequence: TGCGCCAGCAGATACACAGGGTCCGGCTACACCTTC. This gives the protein CASRYTGSGYTF.

This clone has only a few counts. The V gene is TRBV7-2, the J gene TRBJ2-7, with 12 bases identical to TRBD2. Germline V CDR1 and CDR2: SGHTA, FQGNSA. This CDR3 comprises 15 residues. V gave up 2 bases and J gave up 7 bases; unmatched junction bases: 6. CDR3 residues: CASSLRELAGGEQYF. The DNA of the CDR3 is TGTGCCAGCAGCTTACGTGAACTAGCGGGAGGAGAGCAGTACTTC.

This clone has only one observation. This chain links TRBV6-4 with TRBJ2-7; 13 bases line up with TRBD2. The ends lost 10 bases at V and 4 bases at J; junction bases unmatched: 13. This CDR3 has 16 amino acids. Germline assignment: CDR1 MRHNA and CDR2 SNTAGT. The CDR3 loop reads CATPRSRTSGSYEQYF. CDR3 sequence (DNA): TGTGCCACCCCCAGGTCTAGGACTAGCGGGAGTTACGAGCAGTACTTC.

The chain couples TRBV21-1 to TRBJ2-5; TRBD2, the table's D call, lacks a check against the DNA. TRBV21-1 is a known pseudogene. The CDR3 extends over 17 amino acids. For the CDR3, the DNA is TGTGCCAGCAGCACAATTTTAGCGGGAGAGACCAGGGGGACCCAGTACTTC. Protein product: CASSTILAGETRGTQYF.

This clone appeared a few times. This chain joins TRBV12-3 or TRBV12-4 and TRBJ2-7; a possible D gene is TRBD1 (5 bases). Trimming took off 8 bases at V and 3 bases at J, with 11 bases between the two ends. The CDR3 has 12 residues. The CDR3 coding sequence is TGTGCCAGCGGTGGACACTTCTACGAGCAGTACTTC. Its translation is CASGGHFYEQYF.

This clone has a single count. This sequence joins TRBV6-6 and TRBJ2-6; TRBD1 is a possible D gene (6 bases). Trimming shortened V by 6 bases and J by 4 bases, and 13 bases separated the two germline ends. CDR3 length: 15 amino acids. Looked up from germline, CDR1 is MNHNY and CDR2 is SVGAGI (reference sequence). The CDR3 reads CASRTRGTGANVLTF. The DNA of the CDR3 is TGTGCCAGCAGGACGAGGGGGACCGGGGCCAACGTCCTGACTTTC.

The chain has TRBV5-1 and TRBJ2-5, with TRBD2 matching 12 bases. V gave up 2 bases and J gave up 4 bases; unmatched junction bases: 9. Looked up from germline, CDR1 is SGHRS and CDR2 is YFSETQ. The CDR3 covers 17 residues. CDR3 loop: CASSFFWTSGTVETQYF. The CDR3 coding sequence is TGCGCCAGCAGCTTTTTCTGGACTAGCGGGACCGTAGAGACCCAGTACTTC. The full variable domain, rest sourced from reference TRBV5-1 and TRBJ2-5, is KAGVTQTPRYLIKTRGQQVTLSCSPISGHRSVSWYQQTPGQGLQFLFEYFSETQRNKGNFPGRFSGRQFSNSRSEMNVSTLELGDSALYLCASSFFWTSGTVETQYFGPGTRLLVL.

The chain combines TRBV10-3 with TRBJ2-7; 12 bases are shared with TRBD1. With 10 bases clipped from V and 5 bases from J, the junction kept 6 bases outside the gene matches. The CDR3 length is 13 residues. Germline V gene sequence: CDR1 ENHRY, CDR2 SYGVKD. The chain's CDR3 is CATKGQGAHEQYF. The CDR3 DNA reads TGTGCCACCAAGGGACAGGGGGCCCACGAGCAGTACTTC.

The rearrangement uses TRBV10-3 and TRBJ1-1, with D unresolved. CDR3 length: 15 residues. CDR1 is ENHRY and CDR2 is SYGVKD in the germline V gene. V was clipped by 0 bases and J by 11 bases, with 19 bases between them. The CDR3 coding sequence is TGTGCCATCAGTGAGTCGATCGGGAGGATTGAAGCCGCTTTCTTT. Protein sequence: CAISESIGRIEAAFF.

The chain couples TRBV5-1 to TRBJ1-6; D is ambiguous. In germline, CDR1 is SGHRS, CDR2 YFSETQ. The V gene lost 0 bases and the J gene lost 7 bases, with 8 bases spanning the gap. This CDR3 comprises 14 residues. The CDR3 DNA sequence: TGCGCCAGCAGCTTGGTTGGGCCGAATTCACCCCTCCACTTT. This codes for CASSLVGPNSPLHF.

Only one count was recorded for this clone. The chain uses TRBV5-1 and TRBJ1-1, with 10 bases matching TRBD1. After removal of 4 bases from V and 4 bases from J, the junction contained 10 bases not matched to a gene. The CDR3 is 16 amino acids. The germline V gene has CDR1 SGHRS and CDR2 YFSETQ. For the CDR3, the DNA is TGCGCCAGCAGCAACCGGGACAGGGGTAGGGGCACTGAAGCTTTCTTT. It is translated as CASSNRDRGRGTEAFF.

This rearrangement joins TRBV21-1 to TRBJ1-5. TRBV21-1 is listed as a pseudogene. This CDR3 spans 20 amino acids. CDR3 bases: TGTGCCAGCAGCAAAGTCAAAGTCCCTCCTGCCCCCTATAGCAATCAGCCCCAGCATTTT. Translating gives CASSKVKVPPAPYSNQPQHF.

The chain carries TRBV7-9 and TRBJ1-6; D unclear. Trimming shortened V by 0 bases and J by 10 bases, and 7 bases separated the two germline ends. The CDR3 is 13 residues long. Germline V gene data show CDR1 as SEHNR and CDR2 as FQNEAQ (reference sequence). In nucleotides, the CDR3 is TGTGCCAGCAGCTTAGCGCAGCGGTCACCCCTCCACTTT. The encoded protein is CASSLAQRSPLHF.

This chain joins TRBV4-1 and TRBJ2-3; 7 bases fit TRBD2. CDR1 and CDR2 (germline): MGHRA, YSYEKL. The V and J ends lost 0 bases and 6 bases, in that order; junction bases with no gene match: 9. The length of the CDR3 is 16 residues. CDR3 nucleotide sequence: TGCGCCAGCAGCCAAGAATTTGGGGGGGGTGTGGATACGCAGTATTTT. Its translation is CASSQEFGGGVDTQYF.

This sequence joins TRBV4-2 and TRBJ1-3; the match to TRBD1 covers 8 bases. J gave up 10 bases and V 4 bases, and 6 bases lay outside the gene matches. The CDR3 spans 13 residues. Germline values: CDR1 LGHNA, CDR2 YNFKEQ. The CDR3 loop is CASSPETGVTIYF. CDR3 sequence (DNA): TGTGCCAGCAGCCCCGAGACAGGGGTAACCATATATTTT.

This chain joins TRBV6-6 and TRBJ1-1; D unresolved. This CDR3 region has 13 residues. Germline V CDR1 and CDR2: MNHNY, SVGAGI (reference sequence). V dropped 5 bases and J dropped 5 bases, with 12 bases sitting between them. Here the CDR3 reads CASSGPRRTEAFF. CDR3 bases: TGTGCCAGCAGTGGACCCCGGAGGACTGAAGCTTTCTTT.

The sample holds one count of this clone. The rearrangement links TRBV29-1 to TRBJ2-1; 7 bases line up with TRBD1. This CDR3 has 12 amino acids. With 4 bases clipped from V and 6 bases from J, the junction kept 3 bases outside the gene matches. The germline V gene has CDR1 SQVTM and CDR2 ANQGSEA. CDR3 coding DNA: TGCAGCGTTGGACAGGGTGGCAATGAGCAGTTCTTC. Its translation is CSVGQGGNEQFF.

The V call is TRBV3-1 (or the pseudogene TRBV3-2), the J call TRBJ1-5; the D is unclear. V was trimmed by 3 bases and J by 1 base, leaving 10 bases between them. This CDR3 region has 15 residues. CDR1 LGHDT and CDR2 YNNKEL come from the germline V gene (reference sequence). The CDR3 region is CASSQGTFSNQPQHF. The CDR3 DNA reads as TGTGCCAGCAGCCAGGGCACCTTCAGCAATCAGCCCCAGCATTTT.

The V gene is TRBV7-6, the J gene TRBJ2-7; perhaps TRBD1 as D (5 bases). The CDR3 is made up of 16 amino acids. CDR1 and CDR2 from the germline V gene are SGHVS and FNYEAQ. The V end was cut by 5 bases, the J end by 0 bases, with 17 bases between. The CDR3 sequence is CASSPIPGHTSYEQYF. CDR3 nucleotides: TGTGCCAGCAGCCCCATTCCAGGACACACCTCCTACGAGCAGTACTTC.

To note about this clone: A junction end diverges from the germline sequence, so it may reflect a read error. The chain is built from TRBV7-2 and TRBJ2-1; D is unresolved. Germline CDR1 and CDR2: SGHTA and FQGNSA. The CDR3 is 15 amino acids. The CDR3 protein is CASRISYSSSNEQFF. The CDR3 region has the DNA TGTGCCAGCAGGATCTCCTACTCATCCTCCAATGAGCAGTTCTTC. The variable domain in full, completed from reference TRBV7-2 and TRBJ2-1, reads GAGVSQSPSNKVTEKGKDVELRCDPISGHTALYWYRQSLGQGLEFLIYFQGNSAPDKSGLPSDRFSAERTGGSVSTLTIQRTQQEDSAVYLCASRISYSSSNEQFFGPGTRLTVL.

The rearrangement joins TRBV3-1 (or the pseudogene TRBV3-2) to TRBJ1-1; the D gene is possibly TRBD1 (5 bases). There are 16 residues in the CDR3. Trimming stripped 4 bases from V and 4 bases from J, with 19 bases between. Per the germline V gene, CDR1 is LGHDT and CDR2 is YNNKEL (reference sequence). CDR3 loop: CASSPSGEGKVTEAFF. The CDR3 nucleotides read TGTGCCAGCAGCCCCTCCGGGGAGGGGAAGGTCACTGAAGCTTTCTTT.